The entry below gives a single T cell receptor (beta chain) sequence along with its context. What it recognizes is unknown. V gave up 4 bases and J gave up 2 bases; unmatched junction bases: 4. The V gene's germline CDR1 is SGDLS and CDR2 YYNGEE. This CDR3 contains 14 residues. Repertoires were generated with immunoSEQ multiplex PCR, while TCRdb's copy carries only in-frame clones and drops some. This sample has some 16,000 clones; 90% to 95% occur once, and the top ten carry about 4.5%. This specimen belongs to a study of CD39 and CD103 CD8 tumor-infiltrating T cells. Overall study: Repertoire comparisons were shown for four patients, including a melanoma patient. Findings and limits, study-wide: DP TIL clonotypes were rarely found in blood or uninvolved lymph node.

The clonotype comes from a human donor with head and neck squamous cell carcinoma. Sequencing input: CD8+ T cells sorted from blood. The subset is: total memory CD8 T cells (CD45RA-CCR7+/-) from blood or uninvolved lymph node. The chain combines TRBV9 with TRBJ2-3; 7 bases line up with TRBD1. CDR3 in DNA: TGTGCCAGCAGCCGGGACAGTTTCACAGATACGCAGTATTTT. Translation: CASSRDSFTDTQYF. Full variable domain (missing parts from reference TRBV9 and TRBJ2-3): DSGVTQTPKHLITATGQRVTLRCSPRSGDLSVYWYQQSLDQGLQFLIQYYNGEERAKGNILERFSAQQFPDLHSELNLSSLELGDSALYFCASSRDSFTDTQYFGPGTRLTVL.